This TCR beta chain comes out of a study of cytomegalovirus exposure and HLA in healthy donors. Study-wide points: A likely sequencing artifact accounted for one observed cluster of highly shared sequence variants. Later examination showed HLA-associated TCR beta chains had greater clonal expansion than equally common others. Under in vitro conditions, a few CMV-associated chains were confirmed as specific for CMV antigens.

As for this clone: The antigen remains undetermined.

The CDR3 runs to 14 residues. V lost 5 bases and J lost 2, with 13 bases in between. Per germline, CDR1 MNHEY and CDR2 SMNVEV (reference sequence). The PCR employed 60 Vbeta primers together with 13 Jbeta primers. Profiled with immunoSEQ multiplex PCR; TCRdb holds only in-frame clones, not every one. The sample shows about 240,000 clones, just under 80% of them seen only once. The chain recombines TRBV27 with TRBJ2-7; D gene uncertain. This receptor was obtained from a boy between 10 and 17 years old in good health and CMV-seronegative. Specimen: PBMCs. The CDR3 DNA reads TGTGCCAGCAGTCGCTCGAGCCCACCCTACGAGCAGTACTTC. Its protein product is CASSRSSPPYEQYF.